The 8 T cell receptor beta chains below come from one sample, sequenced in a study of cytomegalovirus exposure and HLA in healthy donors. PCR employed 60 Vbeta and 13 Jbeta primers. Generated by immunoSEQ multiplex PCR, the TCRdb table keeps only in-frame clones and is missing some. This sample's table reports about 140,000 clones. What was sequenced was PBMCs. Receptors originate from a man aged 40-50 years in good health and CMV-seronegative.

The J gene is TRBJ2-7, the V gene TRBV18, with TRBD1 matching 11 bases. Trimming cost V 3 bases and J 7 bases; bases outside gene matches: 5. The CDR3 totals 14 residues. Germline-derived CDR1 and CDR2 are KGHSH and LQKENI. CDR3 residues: CASSPTGTGGEQYF. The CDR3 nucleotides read TGTGCCAGCTCACCTACCGGGACAGGGGGTGAGCAGTACTTC.

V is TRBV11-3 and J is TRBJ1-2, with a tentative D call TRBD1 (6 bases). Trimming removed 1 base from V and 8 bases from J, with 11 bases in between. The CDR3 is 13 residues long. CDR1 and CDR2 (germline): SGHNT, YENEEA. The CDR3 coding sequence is TGTGCCAGCAGCTTAGCAGGGGCGGGCGGCTACACCTTC. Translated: CASSLAGAGGYTF.

This CDR3 is CASSPAVSGNTIYF. For the CDR3, the DNA is TGTGCCAGCAGCCCCGCGGTCTCTGGAAACACCATATATTTT. The chain recombines TRBV2 with TRBJ1-3; D is ambiguous. The CDR3 is 14 residues long. Germline V gene lookup returns CDR1 SNHLY and CDR2 FYNNEI. The V and J ends lost 6 bases and 0 bases respectively, with 9 bases between them.

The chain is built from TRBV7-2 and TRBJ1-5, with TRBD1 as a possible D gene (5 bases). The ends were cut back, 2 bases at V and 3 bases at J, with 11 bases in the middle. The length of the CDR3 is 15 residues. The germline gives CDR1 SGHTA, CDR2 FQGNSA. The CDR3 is CASSLTSGDNQPQHF. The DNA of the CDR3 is TGTGCCAGCAGCTTAACGTCGGGGGACAATCAGCCCCAGCATTTT.

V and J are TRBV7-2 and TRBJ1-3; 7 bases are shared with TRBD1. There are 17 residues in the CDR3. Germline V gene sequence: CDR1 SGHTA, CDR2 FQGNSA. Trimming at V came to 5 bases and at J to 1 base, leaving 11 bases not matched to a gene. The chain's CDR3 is CASSPGGRQGSGNTIYF. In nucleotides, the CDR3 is TGTGCCAGCAGCCCCGGTGGCCGACAGGGTTCTGGAAACACCATATATTTT. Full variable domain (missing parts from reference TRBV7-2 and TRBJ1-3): GAGVSQSPSNKVTEKGKDVELRCDPISGHTALYWYRQSLGQGLEFLIYFQGNSAPDKSGLPSDRFSAERTGGSVSTLTIQRTQQEDSAVYLCASSPGGRQGSGNTIYFGEGSWLTVV.

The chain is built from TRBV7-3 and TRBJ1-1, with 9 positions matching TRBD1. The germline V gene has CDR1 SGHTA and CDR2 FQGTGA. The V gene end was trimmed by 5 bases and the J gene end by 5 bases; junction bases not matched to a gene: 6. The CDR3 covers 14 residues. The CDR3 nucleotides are TGTGCCAGCAGCGAGACAGGGGGGGGTACTGAAGCTTTCTTT. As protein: CASSETGGGTEAFF.

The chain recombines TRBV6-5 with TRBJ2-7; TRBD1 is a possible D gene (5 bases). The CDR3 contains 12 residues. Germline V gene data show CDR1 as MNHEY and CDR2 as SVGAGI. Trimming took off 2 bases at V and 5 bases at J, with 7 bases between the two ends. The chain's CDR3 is CASSYRGDEQYF. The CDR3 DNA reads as TGTGCCAGCAGTTACAGGGGCGACGAGCAGTACTTC.

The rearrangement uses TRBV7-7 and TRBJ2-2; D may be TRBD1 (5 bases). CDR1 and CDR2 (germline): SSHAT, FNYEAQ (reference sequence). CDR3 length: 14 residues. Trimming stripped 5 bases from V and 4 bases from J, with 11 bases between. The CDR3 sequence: CASSLDRFTGELFF. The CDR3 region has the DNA TGTGCCAGCAGCCTCGACAGATTCACCGGGGAGCTGTTTTTT.